This T cell receptor beta chain emerged from a study of CD8 T cells in ankylosing spondylitis. Overall study results and limits: Fewer than ten highly homologous variants made up a TCR beta motif, and this motif appeared characteristic of ankylosing spondylitis blood. As reported, disease-linked clones showed significant enrichment in matched ankylosing spondylitis synovial fluid. Disease-linked clones proved CD8+ and comparatively uncommon in peripheral blood.

Using its own MiXCR run on the 5' RACE reads, TCRdb lists one record per CDR3 protein. The repertoire holds about 800,000 distinct CDR3 sequences, with roughly 10% as singletons. After removal of 3 bases from V and 6 bases from J, the junction contained 0 bases not matched to a gene. There are 11 residues in the CDR3. Germline loops: CDR1 DFQATT, CDR2 SNEGSKA (reference sequence). This clonotype was seen many times. Its antigen remains unidentified. The sequence was obtained from a male donor with ankylosing spondylitis. The sequenced sample consisted of blood, either unsorted or a sorted T cell fraction (not recorded which). The J gene is TRBJ2-3, the V gene TRBV20-1; 7 bases are shared with TRBD2. The chain's CDR3 is CSASGRDTQYF. CDR3 nucleotide sequence: TGCAGTGCTAGCGGGAGGGATACGCAGTATTTT.